This T cell receptor beta chain was obtained from a study of a mutant IDH1 vaccine in newly diagnosed glioma. On the study more broadly: Treated patients were roughly 60% male, roughly 38% female, mean age 40.4 years. Patients' prior therapy spanned radiotherapy, temozolomide, or both; most underwent both.

The CDR3 spans 15 residues. V shed 3 bases and J 2 bases; nucleotides not matched to a gene: 3. Looked up from germline, CDR1 is MGHRA and CDR2 is YSYEKL. Regarding time point: week 35, safety follow-up. Vaccination comprised doses that each held 300 ug of mutant IDH1 20-mer peptide, plus topical imiquimod. New WHO grade 3 or 4 astrocytomas that were IDH1-mutant and ATRX-lost occurred in the donors. Study-wide findings and caveats: Changes in the top peripheral T cell clonotypes seemingly had no bearing on pseudoprogression.

Assay used: immunoSEQ multiplex PCR; TCRdb lists only in-frame clones, some missing. The repertoire holds 50,000 to 70,000 clones, with approximately 80% as singletons. Concerning this clone: The target antigen is unknown.

The TCR was taken from a man younger than 40 with glioma. The V gene is TRBV4-1, the J gene TRBJ1-3; 8 positions agree with TRBD1. Sequences were derived from PBMCs, sampled from a glioma patient whose treatment included an IDH1 peptide vaccine. CDR3 residues: CASSHIRGPGNTIYF. CDR3 DNA: TGCGCCAGCAGCCACATCAGGGGGCCTGGAAACACCATATATTTT.